Listed here are 32 T cell receptor beta chains from one sample, sequenced in a study of shared clonotypes between healthy human individuals (TCRdb year 2020). CD8 naive samples were CD45RO-negative cells positively selected for CCR7, giving a CD45RA+CCR7+ population that excluded TemRA cells. Libraries came from the immunoSEQ multiplex PCR assay. Drawn from immuneACCESS, this table holds only the in-frame rearrangements with V and J called that TCRdb kept. Clones are partly lost; checked studies trace under half to an unresolved V gene and leave the rest unexplained. This sample gives approximately 2,000,000 clones in total; around 93% of them show up just once. The top ten clonotypes cover over 1.5% of the sample. The specimen was naive CD8+ T cells from PBMCs. The cell subset or site label here, explained by the study, means: CD45RA+CCR7+. The source is a young man in good health. Some clones in this sample may be carry-over from other donors' samples.

The J gene is TRBJ2-7, the V gene TRBV16; TRBD1 matches 7 bases. The trim removed 0 bases at V and 4 bases at J, leaving 12 bases unmatched. The CDR3 has 17 amino acids. The germline V gene has CDR1 KGHSY and CDR2 FQNENV. The CDR3 DNA sequence: TGTGCCAGCAGCCAATCGTCCGTGACAGGGAGAGGGTACGAGCAGTACTTC. This codes for CASSQSSVTGRGYEQYF.

The chain recombines TRBV21-1 with TRBJ1-4; the table gives TRBD1 as D, unverified against the DNA. TRBV21-1 is classified as a pseudogene. This CDR3 has 19 residues. The CDR3 sequence is CASSKVQVVGVLPNEKLFF. The CDR3 coding sequence is TGTGCCAGCAGCAAAGTCCAAGTCGTAGGGGTACTTCCGAATGAAAAACTGTTTTTT.

The chain combines TRBV5-6 with TRBJ2-7; TRBD2 matches at 7 bases. This CDR3 has 16 residues. V shed 2 bases and J 5 bases; nucleotides not matched to a gene: 13. Germline CDR1 reads SGHDT; CDR2 reads YYEEEE. The CDR3 spells CASSFGLVPFPDEQYF. Written as DNA, the CDR3 is TGTGCCAGCAGCTTCGGACTAGTCCCCTTTCCTGACGAGCAGTACTTC.

This clone was seen only once. This chain uses TRBV10-3 with TRBJ2-7, with TRBD2 matching over 13 bases. The trim removed 6 bases at V and 3 bases at J, leaving 17 bases unmatched. The CDR3 has 19 amino acids. Per germline, CDR1 ENHRY and CDR2 SYGVKD. CDR3: CAISLTRTSGSDIGYEQYF. CDR3 DNA: TGTGCCATCAGCCTGACCCGGACTAGCGGGAGTGACATAGGCTACGAGCAGTACTTC.

The chain carries TRBV6-5 and TRBJ2-5; D is perhaps TRBD1 or TRBD2 (5 bases each). The CDR3 totals 13 residues. The V gene's germline CDR1 is MNHEY and CDR2 SVGAGI. V was pared by 4 bases and J by 1 base, with 7 bases between. CDR3 in amino acids: CASSSGRQETQYF. The CDR3 DNA sequence: TGTGCCAGCAGTTCGGGACGCCAAGAGACCCAGTACTTC.

V and J are TRBV4-1 and TRBJ1-2; D is ambiguous. CDR3 length: 12 residues. Germline V lookup: CDR1 MGHRA, CDR2 YSYEKL. V was cut by 6 bases and J by 6 bases, with 11 bases left in between. CDR3 bases: TGCGCCAGCAGTGGTCGGGGAGATGGCTACACCTTC. It translates to CASSGRGDGYTF.

Points on this clone: Other nucleotide sequences in the sample specify the same CDR3. The chain has TRBV29-1 and TRBJ1-2; D gene uncertain. Germline V gene lookup returns CDR1 SQVTM and CDR2 ANQGSEA. This CDR3 has 11 residues. Trimming removed 6 bases at V and 1 base at J, with 6 bases between. The CDR3 DNA follows: TGCAGCGTGAGGGTTAACTATGGCTACACCTTC. Translation gives CSVRVNYGYTF.

This rearrangement joins TRBV10-3 to TRBJ2-1, with TRBD1 identical over 7 bases. CDR1 is ENHRY, CDR2 SYGVKD, per germline. The V gene end was trimmed by 3 bases and the J gene end by 4 bases; junction bases not matched to a gene: 12. This CDR3 comprises 17 residues. CDR3: CAISDFLRDSTYNEQFF. DNA for the CDR3: TGTGCCATCAGTGACTTCCTCCGGGACAGTACTTACAATGAGCAGTTCTTC.

The chain is built from TRBV27 and TRBJ2-1; maybe TRBD1 (6 bases). V lost 2 bases and J 7 bases, leaving 12 bases between the germline ends. This CDR3 comprises 14 residues. Germline loops: CDR1 MNHEY, CDR2 SMNVEV (reference sequence). The DNA of the CDR3 is TGTGCCAGCAGTTTAATGGGTCAGGGGAATGAGCAGTTCTTC. Encoded protein: CASSLMGQGNEQFF.

This sequence joins TRBV9 and TRBJ2-7; possible D gene TRBD1, 8 bases. V was shortened by 4 bases and J by 5 bases, with 19 bases between the two germline ends. The germline gives CDR1 SGDLS, CDR2 YYNGEE. The CDR3 totals 15 residues. CDR3 in DNA: TGTGCCAGCAGCCCGAGTAACAGGGGGGGCCACGAGCAGTACTTC. Its translation is CASSPSNRGGHEQYF. Supplemented by reference TRBV9 and TRBJ2-7, the full variable domain reads DSGVTQTPKHLITATGQRVTLRCSPRSGDLSVYWYQQSLDQGLQFLIQYYNGEERAKGNILERFSAQQFPDLHSELNLSSLELGDSALYFCASSPSNRGGHEQYFGPGTRLTVT.

The chain uses TRBV29-1 and TRBJ2-1; D unclear. The V gene lost 4 bases and the J gene lost 2 bases, with 15 bases spanning the gap. This CDR3 is built from 15 residues. The germline gives CDR1 SQVTM, CDR2 ANQGSEA. The CDR3 reads CSVVSMSRAYNEQFF. CDR3 nucleotides: TGCAGCGTTGTTAGTATGTCTAGAGCCTACAATGAGCAGTTCTTC.

The rearrangement links TRBV10-1 to TRBJ2-7, with 10 bases identical to TRBD1. Trimming took 11 bases from V and 4 from J; bases not matched to a gene: 11. The CDR3 extends over 14 amino acids. CDR1 is WNHNN and CDR2 is SYGVQD in the germline V gene (reference sequence). CDR3 DNA sequence: TGCGCCCCCCATGGGGACAGGGGAATATACGAGCAGTACTTC. As protein: CAPHGDRGIYEQYF.

The chain links TRBV27 to TRBJ2-7, with 11 bases matching TRBD1. V shed 5 bases and J 5 bases; nucleotides not matched to a gene: 5. The CDR3 extends over 14 amino acids. Per germline, CDR1 MNHEY and CDR2 SMNVEV (reference sequence). CDR3 DNA: TGTGCCAGCAGTCAAGGACAGGGGGCAAACGAGCAGTACTTC. This codes for CASSQGQGANEQYF.

This chain connects TRBV2 to TRBJ1-1, with TRBD1 matching 7 bases. V lost 8 bases to trimming and J lost 0 bases; unmatched junction nucleotides: 6. This CDR3 comprises 14 residues. Looked up from germline, CDR1 is SNHLY and CDR2 is FYNNEI. CDR3 loop: CASPRGRVNTEAFF. The CDR3 DNA reads TGTGCCAGCCCCAGGGGGAGGGTGAACACTGAAGCTTTCTTT.

V is TRBV28 and J is TRBJ1-4, with unresolved D. This CDR3 has 12 residues. Germline V gene lookup returns CDR1 MDHEN and CDR2 SYDVKM. V was cut by 2 bases and J by 7 bases, with 5 bases left in between. CDR3 bases: TGTGCCAGCAGTTTAGGGTTTGAAAAACTGTTTTTT. It codes for CASSLGFEKLFF.

The rearrangement links TRBV7-8 to TRBJ2-7; 9 positions agree with TRBD1. The CDR3 extends over 14 amino acids. V lost 1 base, J lost 12 bases, and 10 bases stayed unmatched. Per the germline V gene, CDR1 is SGHVS and CDR2 is FQNEAQ. This CDR3 reads CASSLEVGTGRGYF. DNA of the CDR3: TGTGCCAGCAGCTTAGAAGTGGGGACAGGGAGGGGGTACTTC.

V is TRBV7-2 and J is TRBJ2-5; 7 bases match TRBD1. V shed 1 base and J 4 bases; nucleotides not matched to a gene: 6. Germline values: CDR1 SGHTA, CDR2 FQGNSA. The CDR3 sequence is 15 residues long. The CDR3 here is CASSLGLTGRETQYF. DNA for the CDR3: TGTGCCAGCAGCTTAGGATTGACAGGGCGAGAGACCCAGTACTTC.

J is TRBJ2-1 and V is TRBV15; no firm D call. The V gene lost 6 bases and the J gene lost 8 bases, with 8 bases spanning the gap. The length of the CDR3 is 11 residues. Per the germline V gene, CDR1 is LNHNV and CDR2 is YYDKDF (reference sequence). The CDR3 protein is CATSPAYEQFF. The CDR3 nucleotides are TGTGCCACCAGTCCCGCTTATGAGCAGTTCTTC. The variable domain in full, with the rest retrieved from reference TRBV15 and TRBJ2-1, is DAMVIQNPRYQVTQFGKPVTLSCSQTLNHNVMYWYQQKSSQAPKLLFHYYDKDFNNEADTPDNFQSRRPNTSFCFLDIRSPGLGDTAMYLCATSPAYEQFFGPGTRLTVL.

The chain recombines TRBV7-9 with TRBJ2-5; 8 positions match TRBD2. This CDR3 spans 16 amino acids. Germline CDR1 is SEHNR and CDR2 is FQNEAQ (reference sequence). V lost 5 bases to trimming and J lost 2 bases; unmatched junction nucleotides: 10. The CDR3 DNA reads as TGTGCCAGCAGCCCACGGGTAGCGGGAACTCAAGAGACCCAGTACTTC. The encoded protein is CASSPRVAGTQETQYF.

The chain combines TRBV27 with TRBJ1-5, with TRBD1 identical over 9 bases. J was trimmed by 14 bases and V by 3 bases; bases with no gene match: 14. The CDR3 totals 15 residues. Germline assignment: CDR1 MNHEY and CDR2 SMNVEV (reference sequence). The CDR3, as DNA: TGTGCCAGCAGTTTCTGGGGGGAGGACAGGGGAGCCGAGCATTTT. Its translation is CASSFWGEDRGAEHF.

The chain couples TRBV5-1 to TRBJ1-2; TRBD1 matches at 10 bases. Germline CDR1 SGHRS, CDR2 YFSETQ. CDR3 length: 17 amino acids. The J segment lost 8 bases and the V segment lost 3 bases, leaving 16 bases of the junction unmatched. The CDR3, as DNA: TGCGCCAGCAGCTGGACAGGGGGAGGCTTGCTAGCGGGCGGCTACACCTTC. This translates into CASSWTGGGLLAGGYTF.

This clone was observed a single time. This chain links TRBV5-1 with TRBJ1-2; 8 positions agree with TRBD1. The CDR3 has 14 residues. The V gene's germline CDR1 is SGHRS and CDR2 YFSETQ. The V segment lost 2 bases and the J segment 3 bases; nucleotides outside the gene matches: 3. CDR3 coding DNA: TGCGCCAGCAGCTTACAGGGGGTAGACTATGGCTACACCTTC. It encodes CASSLQGVDYGYTF.

The J gene is TRBJ1-4, the V gene TRBV5-6, with TRBD1 as a possible D gene (5 bases). There are 15 residues in the CDR3. Trimming pared 0 bases from V and 2 bases from J, leaving 8 bases between. Germline V lookup: CDR1 SGHDT, CDR2 YYEEEE. In DNA form, the CDR3 reads TGTGCCAGCAGCTTGGGTGGGACTACTAATGAAAAACTGTTTTTT. It specifies CASSLGGTTNEKLFF.

The V gene is TRBV28, the J gene TRBJ2-7; D unclear. V was trimmed by 7 bases and J by 1 base, leaving 14 bases between them. From germline, CDR1 is MDHEN and CDR2 SYDVKM. The length of the CDR3 is 14 residues. The CDR3 sequence is CASIPSVRSYEQYF. CDR3 nucleotides: TGTGCCAGCATTCCGTCGGTCCGTTCCTACGAGCAGTACTTC. Full variable domain (rest looked up from reference TRBV28 and TRBJ2-7): DVKVTQSSRYLVKRTGEKVFLECVQDMDHENMFWYRQDPGLGLRLIYFSYDVKMKEKGDIPEGYSVSREKKERFSLILESASTNQTSMYLCASIPSVRSYEQYFGPGTRLTVT.

The chain joins TRBV27 to TRBJ2-1; no clear D gene. Germline lookup yields CDR1 MNHEY and CDR2 SMNVEV (reference sequence). The V end was cut by 2 bases, the J end by 1 base, with 9 bases between. This CDR3 spans 15 amino acids. The CDR3 is CASSLASRSYNEQFF. CDR3 sequence (DNA): TGTGCCAGCAGTTTAGCTAGTCGGTCCTACAATGAGCAGTTCTTC.

V and J are TRBV19 and TRBJ1-5, with D possibly being TRBD1 (6 bases). Germline CDR1 reads LNHDA; CDR2 reads SQIVND (reference sequence). The length of the CDR3 is 15 residues. Trimming left V 3 bases short and J 3 bases short, with 12 bases between. The DNA for the CDR3 is TGTGCCAGTAGTATTAATACAGGGCTCAATCAGCCCCAGCATTTT. As protein: CASSINTGLNQPQHF.

The V and J genes are TRBV15 and TRBJ2-7, with 10 nucleotides matching TRBD2. Trimming took 0 bases from V and 2 from J; bases not matched to a gene: 7. The CDR3 runs 17 residues. Germline-derived CDR1 and CDR2 are LNHNV and YYDKDF (reference sequence). CDR3 DNA sequence: TGTGCCACCAGCAGAGACGCGTCCGGGACTAGCGCCTACGAGCAGTACTTC. This translates into CATSRDASGTSAYEQYF.

The rearrangement links TRBV5-1 to TRBJ2-2; 12 nucleotides align to TRBD1. With 4 bases clipped from V and 4 bases from J, the junction kept 5 bases outside the gene matches. Germline-derived CDR1 and CDR2 are SGHRS and YFSETQ. The CDR3 runs 16 residues. Here the CDR3 DNA reads TGCGCCAGCAGCCTAGGGGACAGGGGGCCCACCGGGGAGCTGTTTTTT. Its protein product is CASSLGDRGPTGELFF.

The chain recombines TRBV28 with TRBJ2-7; TRBD1 aligns across 10 bases. This CDR3 contains 15 residues. The V gene's germline CDR1 is MDHEN and CDR2 SYDVKM. Trimming at V came to 5 bases and at J to 3 bases, leaving 7 bases not matched to a gene. CDR3 DNA sequence: TGTGCCAGCAGTCTCTCGGGACAGGGGATCTACGAGCAGTACTTC. The encoded protein is CASSLSGQGIYEQYF.

The J gene is TRBJ1-5, the V gene TRBV5-5; 8 bases are shared with TRBD1. Germline CDR1 reads SGHKS; CDR2 reads YYEKEE (reference sequence). This CDR3 region has 16 residues. J was trimmed by 3 bases and V by 4 bases; bases with no gene match: 9. In nucleotides, the CDR3 is TGTGCCAGCAGCCCGGGGACAGGCGATTACAATCAGCCCCAGCATTTT. It translates to CASSPGTGDYNQPQHF.

V is TRBV11-2 and J is TRBJ2-1; D is perhaps TRBD1 (6 bases). CDR1 is SGHAT and CDR2 is FQNNGV in the germline V gene. With 4 bases removed from V and 5 bases from J, the gap between germline ends came to 12 bases. The CDR3 runs to 14 residues. Written as DNA, the CDR3 is TGTGCCAGCAGCTGGACGACAGGAAACAATGAGCAGTTCTTC. It encodes CASSWTTGNNEQFF.

This clone was observed a single time. The CDR3 here is CASSERVGTGSYGYTF. DNA for the CDR3: TGTGCCAGCAGTGAACGGGTTGGGACAGGGAGCTATGGCTACACCTTC. The chain links TRBV25-1 to TRBJ1-2; 9 bases are shared with TRBD1. Per the germline V gene, CDR1 is MGHDK and CDR2 is SYGVNS. The CDR3 covers 16 residues. The V and J ends lost 2 bases and 4 bases, in that order; junction bases with no gene match: 8.